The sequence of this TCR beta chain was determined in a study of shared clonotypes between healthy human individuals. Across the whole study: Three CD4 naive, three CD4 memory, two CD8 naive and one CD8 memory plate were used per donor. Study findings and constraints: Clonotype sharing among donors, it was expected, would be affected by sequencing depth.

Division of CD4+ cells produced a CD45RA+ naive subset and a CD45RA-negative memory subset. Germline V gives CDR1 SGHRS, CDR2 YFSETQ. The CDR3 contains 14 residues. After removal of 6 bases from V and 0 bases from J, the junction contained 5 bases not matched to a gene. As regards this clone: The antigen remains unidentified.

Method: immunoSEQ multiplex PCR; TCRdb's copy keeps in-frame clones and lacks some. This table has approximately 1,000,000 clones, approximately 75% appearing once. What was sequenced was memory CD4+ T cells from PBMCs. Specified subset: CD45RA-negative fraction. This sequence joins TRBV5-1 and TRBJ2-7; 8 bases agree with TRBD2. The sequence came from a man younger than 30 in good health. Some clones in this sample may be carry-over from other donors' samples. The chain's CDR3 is CASTQSGGSYEQYF. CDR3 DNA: TGCGCCAGCACCCAAAGCGGGGGCTCCTACGAGCAGTACTTC.